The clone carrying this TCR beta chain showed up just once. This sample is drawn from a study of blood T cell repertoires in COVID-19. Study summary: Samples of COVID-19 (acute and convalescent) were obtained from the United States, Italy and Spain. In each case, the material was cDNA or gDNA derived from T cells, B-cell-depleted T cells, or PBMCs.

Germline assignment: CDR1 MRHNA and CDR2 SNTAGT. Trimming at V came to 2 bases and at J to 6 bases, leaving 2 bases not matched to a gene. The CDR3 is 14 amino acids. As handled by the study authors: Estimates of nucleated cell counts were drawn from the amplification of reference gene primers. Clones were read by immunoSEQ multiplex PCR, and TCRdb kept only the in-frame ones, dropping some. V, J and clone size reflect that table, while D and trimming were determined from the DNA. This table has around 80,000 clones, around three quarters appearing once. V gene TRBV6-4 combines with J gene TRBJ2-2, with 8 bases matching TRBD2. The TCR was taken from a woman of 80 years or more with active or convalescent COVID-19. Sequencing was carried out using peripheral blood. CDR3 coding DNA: TGTGCCAGCAGTGACCAGCGGGGGTCCGGGGAGCTGTTTTTT. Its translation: CASSDQRGSGELFF.